There are a few counts of the clone carrying this TCR beta chain. Its antigen is still unknown. The data stem from a study of T cell repertoires in cytomegalovirus infection. The CDR3 consists of 12 residues. Trimming stripped 5 bases from V and 5 bases from J, with 9 bases between. Germline V lookup: CDR1 SGHAT, CDR2 FQNNGV. Findings and caveats of the study: HLA-C-restricted CMV clonotypes gave the most frequent clonotype in two of eight donors.

TCRdb processed the reads anew with MiXCR; each CDR3 protein has one entry. The data show approximately 730,000 distinct CDR3 sequences, with about 27% seen just once and approximately 14% held by the top ten. This receptor was obtained from a human donor in good health (CMV status not recorded). Some clones in this sample may be carry-over from other donors' samples. This material consisted of cultured CD8+ T cells from PBMCs, taken from culture after CMV antigen stimulation. This chain connects TRBV11-2 to TRBJ1-2; a weak D match, TRBD1 (6 bases). In DNA, the CDR3 is TGTGCCAGCAGCACTGGGACATATGGCTACACCTTC. It translates to CASSTGTYGYTF.